This T cell receptor beta chain was identified during a study of blood T cell repertoires in COVID-19. Participant ages covered about 18 to 89 years across 24 US areas. Exposed study participants had met a COVID-19 case within 2 weeks before entry. The J segment lost 4 bases and the V segment lost 1 base, leaving 6 bases of the junction unmatched. This CDR3 comprises 16 residues. Germline assignment: CDR1 SGHTA and CDR2 FQGNSA. Assay: immunoSEQ multiplex PCR; the TCRdb copy retains only in-frame clones and omits some. Of about 150,000 clones in the sample, roughly 83% were seen once. V and J are TRBV7-2 and TRBJ1-3; 8 bases are a match to TRBD1. The sequenced sample consisted of PBMCs or T cells enriched from blood (not recorded which). This TCR was sampled from a man in his 70s who had been exposed to COVID-19. The CDR3 region is CASSLVDRVEGNTIYF. As DNA, the CDR3 is TGTGCCAGCAGCTTAGTGGACAGGGTGGAAGGAAACACCATATATTTT.